Presented here are 13 T cell receptor beta chains from one specimen sequenced in a study of OX40 agonist ivuxolimab in advanced cancers. Profiling relied on immunoSEQ multiplex PCR, and the TCRdb table lists in-frame clones only, not all of them. Of tens of thousands of clones detected, more than 80% appear once; the ten largest clones hold about 5.4%. The sequences come from CD4+ or CD8+ T cells sorted from blood, collected in a trial of the OX40 agonist ivuxolimab. Every receptor here comes from an adult with an advanced solid tumor such as melanoma, head and neck, liver or kidney cancer.

The V and J genes are TRBV15 and TRBJ1-1; D is unclear. Germline values: CDR1 LNHNV, CDR2 YYDKDF (reference sequence). The CDR3 is made up of 14 amino acids. Trimming removed 0 bases at V and 11 bases at J, with 16 bases between. The CDR3 DNA follows: TGTGCCACCAGCAGAGATCTGTGGAATGAGCAGGCTTTCTTT. Amino acid sequence: CATSRDLWNEQAFF.

V and J are TRBV19 and TRBJ1-2; maybe TRBD1 (6 bases). The V end lost 5 bases, the J end lost 3 bases, and 16 bases lay between the germline ends. The CDR3 loop spans 15 amino acids. Germline V gene sequence: CDR1 LNHDA, CDR2 SQIVND (reference sequence). CDR3 protein: CASSSDSLGDYGYTF. CDR3 nucleotide sequence: TGTGCCAGTAGTTCGGACAGTTTGGGAGACTATGGCTACACCTTC. The entire variable domain, with the rest obtained from reference TRBV19 and TRBJ1-2, is as follows: DGGITQSPKYLFRKEGQNVTLSCEQNLNHDAMYWYRQDPGQGLRLIYYSQIVNDFQKGDIAEGYSVSREKKESFPLTVTSAQKNPTAFYLCASSSDSLGDYGYTFGSGTRLTVV.

The V and J genes are TRBV9 and TRBJ2-3, with 14 bases identical to TRBD2. The CDR3 sequence is 20 residues long. Germline CDR1 is SGDLS and CDR2 is YYNGEE. Unmatched junction bases numbered 19, after V lost 6 bases and J lost 4 bases. The CDR3 sequence: CASTKQPGLAGDFPADTQYF. For the CDR3, the DNA is TGTGCCAGCACCAAACAACCGGGACTAGCGGGAGATTTTCCGGCAGATACGCAGTATTTT.

V gene TRBV9 combines with J gene TRBJ2-6; the D gene is possibly TRBD1 (6 bases). The CDR3 is 17 amino acids. Germline assignment: CDR1 SGDLS and CDR2 YYNGEE. V shed 2 bases and J shed 0 bases, with 12 bases lying between them. In DNA form, the CDR3 reads TGTGCCAGCAGCGTCCAGGGGCTTAACTCTGGGGCCAACGTCCTGACTTTC. This sequence encodes CASSVQGLNSGANVLTF.

The rearrangement joins TRBV11-2 to TRBJ2-7; either TRBD1 or TRBD2 may supply D (6 bases each). Trimming pared 1 base from V and 4 bases from J, leaving 11 bases between. This CDR3 contains 14 residues. The germline CDR1 and CDR2 sequences are SGHAT and FQNNGV. The CDR3 coding sequence is TGTGCCAGCAGCTTAGCCGGGGGCGGGTACGAGCAGTACTTC. Its translation: CASSLAGGGYEQYF.

The rearrangement links TRBV7-9 to TRBJ2-1; 8 nucleotides align to TRBD1. The CDR3 consists of 15 residues. From germline, CDR1 is SEHNR and CDR2 FQNEAQ (reference sequence). Trimming took 5 bases from V and 7 from J; bases not matched to a gene: 10. The CDR3 region is CASSLPGTGINEQFF. The CDR3 nucleotides are TGTGCCAGCAGCCTACCCGGGACAGGAATTAATGAGCAGTTCTTC.

The chain is built from TRBV5-1 and TRBJ1-4; D gene unclear. Germline-derived CDR1 and CDR2 are SGHRS and YFSETQ. Trimming cost V 3 bases and J 4 bases, with 7 bases left between them. The CDR3 loop spans 13 amino acids. The CDR3 coding sequence is TGCGCCAGCAGCTGGCAGAATAATGAAAAACTGTTTTTT. Translated: CASSWQNNEKLFF.

V usage is TRBV19 and J usage is TRBJ2-6, with a possible D match to TRBD2 (6 bases). The CDR3 extends over 16 amino acids. V lost 3 bases and J lost 2, with 11 bases in between. CDR1 is LNHDA and CDR2 is SQIVND in the germline V gene (reference sequence). For the CDR3, the DNA is TGTGCCAGTAGTATTTTTGGAGGGGCTGGGGCCAACGTCCTGACTTTC. It encodes CASSIFGGAGANVLTF. The full variable domain, rest sourced from reference TRBV19 and TRBJ2-6, is DGGITQSPKYLFRKEGQNVTLSCEQNLNHDAMYWYRQDPGQGLRLIYYSQIVNDFQKGDIAEGYSVSREKKESFPLTVTSAQKNPTAFYLCASSIFGGAGANVLTFGAGSRLTVL.

In this sample, this clone turned up a few times. The chain recombines TRBV5-1 with TRBJ2-2; 12 bases align to TRBD2. J gave up 6 bases and V 3 bases, and 12 bases lay outside the gene matches. The CDR3 runs 18 residues. Looked up from germline, CDR1 is SGHRS and CDR2 is YFSETQ. The chain's CDR3 is CASSSRRRTSGTAGELFF. DNA for the CDR3: TGCGCCAGCAGCTCTCGCCGGAGGACTAGCGGGACGGCCGGGGAGCTGTTTTTT.

The chain joins TRBV15 to TRBJ2-3; D is undetermined. The V and J ends lost 0 bases and 2 bases respectively, with 9 bases between them. The CDR3 loop spans 15 amino acids. Germline CDR1 reads LNHNV; CDR2 reads YYDKDF (reference sequence). CDR3 in DNA: TGTGCCACCAGCAGAGATATACAGCCCACAGATACGCAGTATTTT. Protein: CATSRDIQPTDTQYF.

The chain is built from TRBV4-2 and TRBJ2-1; perhaps TRBD2 as D (6 bases). Germline V gives CDR1 LGHNA, CDR2 YNFKEQ. CDR3 size: 16 residues. Trimming removed 1 base at V and 4 bases at J, with 14 bases between. This CDR3 reads CASSQGGGTSYNEQFF. Written as DNA, the CDR3 is TGTGCCAGCAGCCAAGGCGGTGGGACTTCTTACAATGAGCAGTTCTTC.

This sequence joins TRBV11-2 and TRBJ2-5; D is perhaps TRBD1 (5 bases). Germline assignment: CDR1 SGHAT and CDR2 FQNNGV. V lost 1 base and J 5 bases, leaving 8 bases between the germline ends. CDR3 size: 13 residues. In nucleotides, the CDR3 is TGTGCCAGCAGCTTAGGACAGTCGGAGACCCAGTACTTC. Its protein is CASSLGQSETQYF.

The CDR3 DNA reads TGTGCCAGCAGCTTCTTAAGGGGGGGGAACAATGAGCAGTTCTTC. Amino acid sequence: CASSFLRGGNNEQFF. This rearrangement joins TRBV7-2 to TRBJ2-1; weak D call: TRBD2 (7 bases). This CDR3 comprises 15 residues. Germline CDR1 SGHTA, CDR2 FQGNSA. V lost 3 bases to trimming and J lost 5 bases, with 14 bases between them.